This T cell receptor beta chain was observed in a study of cytomegalovirus exposure and HLA in healthy donors. Study results and limitations: A missense variant in DCLRE1C was later tied to TCR beta V- and J-gene trimming. Being productive about 90% or about 30% of the time was typical of most TCR beta V segments in an earlier analysis. The investigators catalogued 164 TCR beta chains as cytomegalovirus-associated.

V lost 8 bases to trimming and J lost 12 bases, with 19 bases between them. The CDR3 has 13 residues. Germline V gene data show CDR1 as SNHLY and CDR2 as FYNNEI. Notes on this clone: Its matching antigen is unknown.

With 60 Vbeta and 13 Jbeta primers, the PCR was carried out. Only in-frame clones appear in the TCRdb table, and some are missing; sequencing was by immunoSEQ multiplex PCR. The data hold some 110,000 clones, with about 81% observed a single time. The sequencing sample was made of PBMCs. This sequence was found in a male donor in good health and CMV-seropositive. V gene TRBV2 combines with J gene TRBJ1-4; D gene unclear. CDR3 in amino acids: CASYHGLARELFF. CDR3 coding DNA: TGTGCCAGCTACCATGGCTTGGCGCGGGAACTGTTTTTT. The full variable domain, completed using reference TRBV2 and TRBJ1-4, is EPEVTQTPSHQVTQMGQEVILRCVPISNHLYFYWYRQILGQKVEFLVSFYNNEISEKSEIFDDQFSVERPDGSNFTLKIRSTKLEDSAMYFCASYHGLARELFFGSGTQLSVL.